The clone carrying this TCR beta chain has a single count. Per the original data handling: Amplification of reference gene primers was used by the study to estimate nucleated cell counts. Measured with immunoSEQ multiplex PCR; TCRdb has only the in-frame clones, and not every one. V, J and clone size are taken as reported in that table, and D and trimming were inferred from the DNA itself. Seen here are more than 95,000 clones, just under 85% observed once, and the top ten hold approximately 3.3%. Germline CDR1 MNHEY, CDR2 SVGAGI. Trimming took 8 bases from V and 6 from J; bases not matched to a gene: 10. The CDR3 contains 14 residues. The data stem from a study of blood T cell repertoires in COVID-19. Looking at the study overall: Some COVID-19 samples were acute and others convalescent; all came from the United States, Italy and Spain. T cells, B-cell-depleted T cells, or PBMCs provided the cDNA or gDNA that served as material.

V and J are TRBV6-5 and TRBJ2-1; 7 bases align to TRBD2. Sequencing was done on a sample of peripheral blood. This sequence was found in a woman aged 80 or over with active or convalescent COVID-19. The CDR3 DNA sequence: TGTGCCAGCCAGCGGGACGTGGCACCCAATGAGCAGTTCTTC. It codes for CASQRDVAPNEQFF.